The source of this T cell receptor beta chain is a study of blood T cell repertoires in COVID-19 (dated by TCRdb to the early 2020s). Some background on the complete study: The collaborator samples originated in the United States, Italy and Spain and spanned the acute and convalescent phases of COVID-19. The material from the prospective study consisted of cDNA or gDNA derived from T cells, B-cell-depleted T cells, or PBMCs. Subjects who had been exposed to COVID-19, were actively infected with it, or had recovered from it provided the deeply sampled blood TCRbeta repertoires that made up the dataset. The repertoires were made available in a free public database intended to serve as a resource for research on the immune response to SARS-CoV-2. The samples were drawn from the first 160 participants of the ongoing ImmuneRACE study and from some 1,300 subjects provided by 6 global collaborators. The sample metadata nearly always contained a de-identified subject ID, COVID-19 status, age in years and sex. Where HLA class I and class II types were available, the types were taken from metadata supplied by the sample provider, not from assay-based typing. Results the study describes overall, beyond this receptor: How much clinical and demographic metadata was included differed by source and by participant, and the metadata was provided uncurated.

Reading from cysteine to phenylalanine, the CDR3 counts 20 amino acids. Only CDR3 DNA is held: 60 bases, read in frame from base 1. V lost 0 bases and J lost 2 bases, and the count of bases not matched to a germline gene is 20. Via the germline V gene (reference sequence), CDR1 is GTSNPN and CDR2 SVGIG. The immunoSEQ Assay, a bias-controlled multiplex PCR, was used to amplify TCRbeta CDR3 regions from genomic DNA. In the original analysis: The number of nucleated cells in each sample was estimated by amplification of reference gene primers within the assay. To quantify the absolute abundance of each unique TCRbeta CDR3 rearrangement, sequence reads were collapsed and filtered. For each sample, productive Simpson clonality was calculated by taking the square root of Simpson's diversity index across productive rearrangements. Sourced from immuneACCESS, this table was stored by TCRdb with only in-frame sequences that have V and J called. A share of the clones is absent; for the studies checked, an unresolved V gene accounts for under half, and the remainder has no known explanation. V and J calls and clone size are as listed in that table; D and trimming were resolved from the DNA. Counted in this sample were some 300,000 clones; around 90% of them appeared once. Jointly, the top ten make up 0.75% to 1% of the sample.

Participants in the prospective study were enrolled through a virtual design, were aged 18 to 89 years, and lived in roughly 26 United States geographic areas. Cohort assignment in the prospective study relied on participant-reported clinical history from a screening survey and a study questionnaire. Recovered participants in ImmuneRACE Cohort 3 were defined by two consecutive negative NP/OP PCR tests, clearance by a healthcare professional, or resolution of symptoms. Each participant in the prospective study had whole blood, serum and a nasopharyngeal or oropharyngeal swab collected by mobile phlebotomists. Additional blood draws and questionnaires over a 2-month period could optionally be provided by prospective study participants. Before DNA extraction, prospective study blood samples were shipped either frozen or at room temperature. Comment on this clone: The target of this receptor is not known. Base qualities were left out, and no much larger clone turns up one base away.

Sequenced: PBMCs or T cells enriched from blood (not recorded which). The rearranged chain carries TRBV30 and TRBJ2-7, with TRBD1 identical over 9 junction bases. This receptor was taken from a young woman who had recovered from COVID-19. The sequence in DNA is TGTGCCTGGAGTGTACAGTTAGCGGACAGGGGAAGTACTCTTGCCTACGAGCAGTACTTC. This yields the protein CAWSVQLADRGSTLAYEQYF. Reference TRBV30 and TRBJ2-7 genes cover what lies past the CDR3, so the full variable domain is SQTIHQWPATLVQPVGSPLSLECTVEGTSNPNLYWYRQAAGRGLQLLFYSVGIGQISSEVPQNLSASRPQDRQFILSSKKLLLSDSGFYLCAWSVQLADRGSTLAYEQYFGPGTRLTVT.